The clone carrying this T cell receptor (beta chain) is categorized as medium-sized. The CDR3 is made up of 13 amino acids. The germline CDR1 and CDR2 sequences are GTSNPN and SVGIG (reference sequence). V was cut by 4 bases and J by 1 base, with 5 bases left in between. These data are taken from a study of blood T cell repertoires in COVID-19. Across the study: Samples came from the United States, Italy and Spain, spanning acute and convalescent COVID-19. Nucleic acid was either cDNA or gDNA, and it came from T cells, B-cell-depleted T cells, or PBMCs.

This table comes from immunoSEQ multiplex PCR, and its TCRdb copy is limited to in-frame clones, with some not included. Among about 82,000 clones listed, about 86% were seen once. Specimen: peripheral blood. The chain uses TRBV30 and TRBJ2-6; D call uncertain. The sequence derives from a woman aged 55-70 years with acute or convalescent COVID-19. CDR3 nucleotide sequence: TGTGCCTGGACGAGATCTGGGGCCAACGTCCTGACTTTC. It specifies CAWTRSGANVLTF.